Listed below are T cell receptor beta chains from one sample, sequenced in a study of T cell responses to AZD1222 COVID-19 vaccine. Sequencing used immunoSEQ multiplex PCR; TCRdb keeps in-frame clones, though not all of them. The table lists 100,000 or so clones, about nine tenths of them singletons. The source material was peripheral blood, sampled on day 0 of AZD1222 vaccination. All receptors come from an adult in good health. CDR3s include the opening cysteine and the closing phenylalanine or tryptophan. D genes are given only for firm matches. Size is omitted from some rows. Given values are once, few, many or a class for expanded clones.

clone size: -; D gene: -; J gene: TRBJ1-2; V gene: TRBV5-5; CDR3 protein: CASSLRTRTEANYGYTF; CDR3 DNA: TGTGCCAGCAGTCTGCGTACCCGGACAGAGGCTAACTATGGCTACACCTTC
clone size: -; D gene: TRBD2; J gene: TRBJ2-5; V gene: TRBV5-4; CDR3 protein: CASSFKREFLETQYF; CDR3 DNA: TGTGCCAGCAGCTTTAAGCGGGAGTTTTTGGAGACCCAGTACTTC
clone size: -; D gene: TRBD2; J gene: TRBJ2-2; V gene: TRBV11-2; CDR3 protein: CASTPGLAGGTGELFF; CDR3 DNA: TGTGCCAGCACCCCTGGACTAGCGGGTGGCACCGGGGAGCTGTTTTTT
clone size: -; D gene: -; J gene: TRBJ1-5; V gene: TRBV19; CDR3 protein: CASSIGTTRGSGNQPQHF; CDR3 DNA: TGTGCCAGTAGTATAGGCACAACGAGGGGGTCGGGCAATCAGCCCCAGCATTTT
clone size: -; D gene: TRBD1; J gene: TRBJ1-5; V gene: TRBV6-5; CDR3 protein: CASRSTGRREPQHF; CDR3 DNA: TGTGCCAGCAGGTCGACAGGGCGTCGGGAGCCCCAGCATTTT
clone size: -; D gene: TRBD2; J gene: TRBJ2-7; V gene: TRBV18; CDR3 protein: CASSPGLVSYEQYF; CDR3 DNA: TGTGCCAGCTCACCTGGACTAGTTTCCTACGAGCAGTACTTC
clone size: -; D gene: -; J gene: TRBJ1-1; V gene: TRBV12-3/TRBV12-4; CDR3 protein: CASSLANTEAFF; CDR3 DNA: TGTGCCAGCAGTTTAGCGAACACTGAAGCTTTCTTT
clone size: once; D gene: -; J gene: TRBJ1-1; V gene: TRBV6-1; CDR3 protein: CASSEAMTGGNTEAFF; CDR3 DNA: TGTGCCAGCAGTGAAGCCATGACGGGCGGGAACACTGAAGCTTTCTTT
clone size: -; D gene: TRBD2; J gene: TRBJ2-1; V gene: TRBV30; CDR3 protein: CAWRKREHGGYYEQFF; CDR3 DNA: TGTGCCTGGAGAAAGCGGGAGCACGGAGGTTACTATGAGCAGTTCTTC
clone size: -; D gene: -; J gene: TRBJ2-3; V gene: TRBV5-1; CDR3 protein: CASQRQDVTDTQYF; CDR3 DNA: TGCGCCAGCCAGCGGCAAGACGTCACAGATACGCAGTATTTT
clone size: -; D gene: -; J gene: TRBJ2-7; V gene: TRBV12-3/TRBV12-4; CDR3 protein: CASSFRGSYEQYF; CDR3 DNA: TGTGCCAGCAGTTTCAGGGGAAGCTACGAGCAGTACTTC
clone size: -; D gene: TRBD1; J gene: TRBJ1-5; V gene: TRBV6-2/TRBV6-3; CDR3 protein: CASSMDRGGQPQHF; CDR3 DNA: TGTGCCAGCAGTATGGACAGGGGGGGCCAGCCCCAGCATTTT
clone size: -; D gene: -; J gene: TRBJ1-4; V gene: TRBV4-2; CDR3 protein: CASSQSVKLFF; CDR3 DNA: TGTGCCAGCAGCCAATCCGTGAAACTGTTTTTT
clone size: -; D gene: TRBD1; J gene: TRBJ1-4; V gene: TRBV10-1; CDR3 protein: CASSEGGLNEKLFF; CDR3 DNA: TGCGCCAGCAGTGAAGGGGGCCTTAATGAAAAACTGTTTTTT
clone size: -; D gene: -; J gene: TRBJ1-5; V gene: TRBV4-2; CDR3 protein: CASSQGRGVSNQPQHF; CDR3 DNA: TGTGCCAGCAGCCAAGGAAGAGGGGTGAGCAATCAGCCCCAGCATTTT
clone size: -; D gene: TRBD2; J gene: TRBJ2-1; V gene: TRBV28; CDR3 protein: CASSRLASTEQFF; CDR3 DNA: TGTGCCAGTAGTAGACTAGCATCTACTGAGCAGTTCTTC
clone size: -; D gene: TRBD1; J gene: TRBJ1-5; V gene: TRBV28; CDR3 protein: CASSSHWGTGNQPQHF; CDR3 DNA: TGTGCCAGCAGCTCTCATTGGGGGACAGGCAATCAGCCCCAGCATTTT
clone size: few; D gene: TRBD2; J gene: TRBJ2-7; V gene: TRBV24-1; CDR3 protein: CATSHPVAGGPHEQYF; CDR3 DNA: TGTGCCACCTCACACCCCGTAGCGGGAGGGCCCCACGAGCAGTACTTC
clone size: -; D gene: -; J gene: TRBJ2-5; V gene: TRBV6-1; CDR3 protein: CASSEAGGTQYF; CDR3 DNA: TGTGCCAGCAGCGAAGCTGGGGGGACCCAGTACTTC
clone size: -; D gene: -; J gene: TRBJ1-4; V gene: TRBV5-1; CDR3 protein: CASSRSVGGEKLFF; CDR3 DNA: TGCGCCAGCAGCCGGTCCGTGGGTGGCGAAAAACTGTTTTTT
clone size: -; D gene: -; J gene: TRBJ2-3; V gene: TRBV30; CDR3 protein: CAWRPRLGVVTDTQYF; CDR3 DNA: TGTGCCTGGAGGCCTCGACTAGGAGTGGTGACAGATACGCAGTATTTT
clone size: once; D gene: -; J gene: TRBJ2-6; V gene: TRBV9; CDR3 protein: CASSVDPGTGANVLTF; CDR3 DNA: TGTGCCAGCAGCGTAGATCCGGGGACCGGGGCCAACGTCCTGACTTTC
clone size: -; D gene: TRBD1; J gene: TRBJ1-6; V gene: TRBV7-9; CDR3 protein: CASRTGRGKPLHF; CDR3 DNA: TGTGCCAGCAGGACAGGGCGGGGGAAACCCCTCCACTTT
clone size: -; D gene: TRBD1; J gene: TRBJ1-5; V gene: TRBV27; CDR3 protein: CASSLFATGLGGQPQHF; CDR3 DNA: TGTGCCAGCAGTTTATTCGCCACAGGGCTAGGGGGCCAGCCCCAGCATTTT
clone size: once; D gene: -; J gene: TRBJ2-2; V gene: TRBV19; CDR3 protein: CASSSGRNTGELFF; CDR3 DNA: TGTGCCAGTAGTTCGGGGAGGAACACCGGGGAGCTGTTTTTT
clone size: -; D gene: -; J gene: TRBJ1-1; V gene: TRBV11-2; CDR3 protein: CASRTIGGTLNTEAFF; CDR3 DNA: TGTGCCAGCAGAACTATTGGAGGGACCCTCAACACTGAAGCTTTCTTT
clone size: -; D gene: -; J gene: TRBJ2-1; V gene: TRBV3-1/TRBV3-2; CDR3 protein: CASSPSGHRNEQFF; CDR3 DNA: TGTGCCAGCAGCCCCTCGGGACACAGGAATGAGCAGTTCTTC
clone size: -; D gene: -; J gene: TRBJ1-1; V gene: TRBV27; CDR3 protein: CASSFGGRVTEAFF; CDR3 DNA: TGTGCCAGCAGTTTTGGAGGGAGGGTCACTGAAGCTTTCTTT